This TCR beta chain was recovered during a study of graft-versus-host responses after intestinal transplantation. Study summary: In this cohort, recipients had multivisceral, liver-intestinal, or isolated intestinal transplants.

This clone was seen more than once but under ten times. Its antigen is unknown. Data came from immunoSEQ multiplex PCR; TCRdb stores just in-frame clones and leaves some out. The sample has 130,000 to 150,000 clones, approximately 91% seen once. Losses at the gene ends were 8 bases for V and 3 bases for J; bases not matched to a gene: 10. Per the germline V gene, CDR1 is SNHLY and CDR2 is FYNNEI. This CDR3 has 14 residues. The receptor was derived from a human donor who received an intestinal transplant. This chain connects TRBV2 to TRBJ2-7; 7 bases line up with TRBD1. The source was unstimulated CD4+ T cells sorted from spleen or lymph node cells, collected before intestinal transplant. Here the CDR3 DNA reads TGTGCCAGCCTAAAGACAGGGTTTCACTACGAGCAGTACTTC. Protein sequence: CASLKTGFHYEQYF.